These 6 T cell receptor beta chains were all obtained from the same sample, sequenced in a study of T-cell reconstitution after alpha-beta-depleted transplantation in children listed by TCRdb under 2016. Receptors were amplified or captured by PCR. Sequencing relied on an Illumina HiSeq 2500. TCR libraries were prepared with molecular barcoding, using unique molecular identifiers to normalize TCRbeta repertoire quantification. TCRdb handled the public reads itself, with Q25 trimming in fastp and clone calling in MiXCR, and kept productive beta chains. Rows are combined by CDR3 protein, so each entry shows the most common genes and DNA. The sample data list about 350,000 distinct CDR3 sequences, and about an eighth of these were observed just once. The top ten clones comprise around 4.5% of the sample. Sequenced here: PBMCs, sampled from the stem cell graft. The receptor set was obtained from a human donor who donated a stem cell graft to a child with Fanconi anemia.

This clonotype was seen ten or more times. V is TRBV6-2 or TRBV6-3 and J is TRBJ2-1; D gene unclear. This CDR3 contains 15 residues. Trimming cost V 0 bases and J 6 bases, with 12 bases left between them. Germline V gene lookup returns CDR1 MNHEY and CDR2 SVGEGT. The CDR3 region is CASSYSNGGFNEQFF. The CDR3 DNA reads TGTGCCAGCAGTTACTCGAATGGCGGATTCAATGAGCAGTTCTTC.

This clonotype occurred a few times. The chain employs TRBV18 and TRBJ1-1; 9 bases agree with TRBD1. CDR3 length: 15 amino acids. J lost 2 bases, V lost 3 bases, and 4 bases had no gene match. Germline CDR1 reads KGHSH; CDR2 reads LQKENI. In DNA, the CDR3 is TGTGCCAGCTCACCCGGGACAGGGCCCAACACTGAAGCTTTCTTT. Protein product: CASSPGTGPNTEAFF.

V usage is TRBV5-1 and J usage is TRBJ1-1, with D perhaps TRBD1 (6 bases). This CDR3 contains 15 residues. V gave up 0 bases and J gave up 4 bases, with 13 bases separating them. Germline CDR1 is SGHRS and CDR2 is YFSETQ. CDR3 sequence (DNA): TGCGCCAGCAGCTTGGGGGAGGGGGGGACCACTGAAGCTTTCTTT. It translates to CASSLGEGGTTEAFF.

The sample holds a few counts of this clonotype. V usage is TRBV2 and J usage is TRBJ2-1; D is undetermined. V was pared by 3 bases and J by 2 bases, with 8 bases between. The CDR3 spans 14 residues. Germline V gene sequence: CDR1 SNHLY, CDR2 FYNNEI. The CDR3, as DNA: TGTGCCAGCAGTGATAGGACCGCCTACAATGAGCAGTTCTTC. Its translation is CASSDRTAYNEQFF. The complete variable domain, with remaining parts taken from reference TRBV2 and TRBJ2-1, reads EPEVTQTPSHQVTQMGQEVILRCVPISNHLYFYWYRQILGQKVEFLVSFYNNEISEKSEIFDDQFSVERPDGSNFTLKIRSTKLEDSAMYFCASSDRTAYNEQFFGPGTRLTVL.

CDR3 in amino acids: CASSPLTSGGSTGELFF. The CDR3 DNA reads as TGTGCCAGCAGCCCTCTGACTAGCGGGGGATCCACCGGGGAGCTGTTTTTT. The V and J genes are TRBV4-2 and TRBJ2-2; 12 bases agree with TRBD2. This CDR3 is built from 17 residues. Germline loops: CDR1 LGHNA, CDR2 YNFKEQ. The ends lost 4 bases at V and 4 bases at J; junction bases unmatched: 7.

This clonotype was counted many times. The chain uses TRBV29-1 and TRBJ2-1; 8 nucleotides align to TRBD1. The germline V gene has CDR1 SQVTM and CDR2 ANQGSEA. Unmatched junction bases numbered 7, after V lost 6 bases and J lost 9 bases. CDR3 length equals 12 residues. Here the CDR3 reads CSVRTGSGEQFF. The CDR3 region has the DNA TGCAGCGTACGGACAGGGAGTGGTGAGCAGTTCTTC.